This T cell receptor (beta chain) was sequenced for a study of tumor-infiltrating lymphocytes in primary liver carcinoma. Study-level background: The tumors, T1-T3 N0M0 lesions, were about 4.2 to 11 cm across.

CDR3 length equals 12 residues. With 5 bases removed from V and 6 bases from J, the gap between germline ends came to 11 bases. The germline V gene encodes CDR1 SGHVS and CDR2 FQNEAQ. Alongside blood RNA obtained from unsorted whole blood, germline DNA was also extracted. Every patient had chronic HBV infection and was treatment-naive. The investigators made TCR beta cDNA from about 510 ng total RNA, using a constant-region primer. Nested multiplex PCR, run for three rounds with slightly modified ARM-PCR, yielded TCR beta libraries. TRBV1-TRBV30 forward primers paired with a C-beta reverse primer drove the first two PCR rounds, about 10 cycles each. In TCRdb, the multiplex PCR reads were re-called with MiXCR into one record per CDR3 protein. The data show some 320,000 distinct CDR3 sequences, about 62% seen once.

Sequenced sample: peripheral blood. V gene TRBV7-8 combines with J gene TRBJ2-7, with unresolved D. The receptor was isolated from a man aged 40-49 years with primary liver carcinoma and hepatitis B virus infection. The CDR3 nucleotides read TGTGCCAGCAGCCACACGGTCGGCGAGCAGTACTTC. Amino acid sequence: CASSHTVGEQYF.